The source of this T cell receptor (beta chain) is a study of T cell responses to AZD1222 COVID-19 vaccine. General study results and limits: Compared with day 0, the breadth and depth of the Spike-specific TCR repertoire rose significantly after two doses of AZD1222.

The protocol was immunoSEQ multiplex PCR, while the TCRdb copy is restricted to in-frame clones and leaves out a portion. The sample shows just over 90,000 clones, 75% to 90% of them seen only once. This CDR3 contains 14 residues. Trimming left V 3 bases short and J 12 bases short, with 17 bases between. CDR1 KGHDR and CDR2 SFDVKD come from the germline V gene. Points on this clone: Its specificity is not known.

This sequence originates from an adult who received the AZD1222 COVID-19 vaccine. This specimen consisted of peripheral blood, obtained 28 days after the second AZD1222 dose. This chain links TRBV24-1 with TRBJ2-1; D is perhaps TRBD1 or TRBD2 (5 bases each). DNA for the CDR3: TGTGCCACCAGTGATCCAGCCGGGGACGGAACGCAGTTCTTC. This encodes CATSDPAGDGTQFF.